The 4 T cell receptor beta chains reported below all come from one sample, sequenced in a study of shared clonotypes between healthy human individuals. CD45RO-negative cells were positively selected for CCR7, leaving out terminally differentiated effector memory CD45RA+ cells. TCRdb's copy holds only in-frame clones and misses some; the assay was immunoSEQ multiplex PCR. The table includes about 2 million clones, approximately 94% detected once. The source material was naive CD8+ T cells sorted from blood. These receptors were collected from a young man in good health.

V gene TRBV7-9 combines with J gene TRBJ1-1, with D unclear. Germline values: CDR1 SEHNR, CDR2 FQNEAQ (reference sequence). The CDR3 has 13 residues. The V end lost 5 bases, the J end lost 0 bases, and 7 bases lay between the germline ends. The CDR3 DNA reads TGTGCCAGCAGCAACACACTGAACACTGAAGCTTTCTTT. This sequence encodes CASSNTLNTEAFF.

This chain connects TRBV27 to TRBJ2-1; D gene uncertain. The ends were cut back, 5 bases at V and 3 bases at J, with 8 bases in the middle. Germline V gene data show CDR1 as MNHEY and CDR2 as SMNVEV (reference sequence). This CDR3 comprises 13 residues. DNA of the CDR3: TGTGCCAGCAGTACAACTAACTACAATGAGCAGTTCTTC. Protein sequence: CASSTTNYNEQFF.

The gene calls are TRBV9 and TRBJ2-1; 13 bases line up with TRBD2. Losses at the gene ends were 0 bases for V and 1 base for J; bases not matched to a gene: 16. CDR1 is SGDLS, CDR2 YYNGEE, per germline. This CDR3 comprises 22 residues. CDR3 DNA sequence: TGTGCCAGCAGCGTAGGGGCCGCCAGAGAACTAGCGGGAGGGCCATCCTACAATGAGCAGTTCTTC. It yields the protein CASSVGAARELAGGPSYNEQFF.

The chain joins TRBV2 to TRBJ2-7; D gene unclear. Per the germline V gene, CDR1 is SNHLY and CDR2 is FYNNEI. Trimming removed 3 bases from V and 0 bases from J, with 6 bases in between. This CDR3 spans 13 amino acids. CDR3 sequence: CASSESLSYEQYF. CDR3 sequence (DNA): TGTGCCAGCAGTGAGAGCCTCTCCTACGAGCAGTACTTC.